This TCR beta chain was sequenced in a study of early T cells in non-severe SARS-CoV-2 infection. Turning to the study itself: Sequencing of bulk RNA from unsorted whole blood was done, without chain pairing.

Looked up from germline, CDR1 is SGHVS and CDR2 is FNYEAQ. The CDR3 runs to 15 residues. Losses at the gene ends were 6 bases for V and 3 bases for J; bases not matched to a gene: 7. The sample holds many counts of this clonotype. Attachment of unique molecular identifiers to individual cDNA molecules was performed. TCRdb redid the calling of the 5' RACE reads with MiXCR, one entry per CDR3 protein. The profile covers 30,000 to 45,000 distinct CDR3 sequences, with about 3.8% appearing a single time and approximately 6.3% taken by the ten largest. The source of this sequence is an adult who was a healthcare worker with PCR-confirmed SARS-CoV-2 infection or an uninfected control (not recorded which). The source material was whole blood. This chain joins TRBV7-6 and TRBJ1-2; 10 positions match TRBD1. In DNA form, the CDR3 reads TGTGCCAGCAGTTCTCCGGGACAGGGGTACTATGGCTACACCTTC. This codes for CASSSPGQGYYGYTF.